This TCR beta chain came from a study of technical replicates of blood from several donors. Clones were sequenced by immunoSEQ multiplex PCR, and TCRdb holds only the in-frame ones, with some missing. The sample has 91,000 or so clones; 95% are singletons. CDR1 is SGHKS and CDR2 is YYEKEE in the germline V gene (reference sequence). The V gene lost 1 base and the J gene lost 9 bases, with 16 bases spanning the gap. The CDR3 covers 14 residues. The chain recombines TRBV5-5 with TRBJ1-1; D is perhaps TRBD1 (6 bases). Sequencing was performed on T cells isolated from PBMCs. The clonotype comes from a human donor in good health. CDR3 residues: CASSLNTDSAKAFF. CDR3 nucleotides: TGTGCCAGCAGCTTGAACACGGACAGCGCCAAAGCTTTCTTT.